This entry describes one TCR beta chain. Per the original data handling: Nucleated cell number was recorded as an estimate derived from reference gene primer amplification. Repertoires were generated with immunoSEQ multiplex PCR, while TCRdb's copy carries only in-frame clones and drops some. V, J and clone size were drawn from that table, and D and trimming were deduced from the DNA. The table lists 190,000 or so clones, about 88% of them singletons. This sample is drawn from a study of blood T cell repertoires in COVID-19. Study as a whole: Italy, Spain and the United States were the sources of the convalescent and acute COVID-19 samples. Sample material is recorded as cDNA or gDNA derived from T cells, B-cell-depleted T cells, or PBMCs.

V was shortened by 5 bases and J by 4 bases, with 12 bases between the two germline ends. Germline assignment: CDR1 MNHEY and CDR2 SVGAGI. The CDR3 consists of 14 residues. The J gene is TRBJ1-3, the V gene TRBV6-5; D call uncertain. Sequencing used peripheral blood. This TCR was sampled from a woman aged 25 to 45 with active or convalescent COVID-19. CDR3 DNA: TGTGCCAGCAGTCAATTACCGAGGGGAAACACCATATATTTT. Translation gives CASSQLPRGNTIYF.